Each of the 20 T cell receptor beta chains below was sequenced from the same sample in a study of cytomegalovirus exposure and HLA in healthy donors. The PCR employed 60 Vbeta primers together with 13 Jbeta primers. The assay was immunoSEQ multiplex PCR, and TCRdb's table has in-frame clones only and misses some. The sample lists about 75,000 clones, 75% to 85% seen once, with approximately 19% in the top ten. Sequenced input: PBMCs. These receptors all stem from a man in his 70s in good health and CMV-seropositive.

The gene calls are TRBV19 and TRBJ2-2; D gene unclear. CDR3 length equals 14 residues. V dropped 2 bases and J dropped 0 bases, with 4 bases sitting between them. CDR1 is LNHDA, CDR2 SQIVND, per germline (reference sequence). CDR3 in amino acids: CASSITANTGELFF. For the CDR3, the DNA is TGTGCCAGTAGTATAACGGCGAACACCGGGGAGCTGTTTTTT.

The chain links TRBV6-6 to TRBJ1-1, with 9 bases that match TRBD1. The CDR3 runs to 15 residues. Looked up from germline, CDR1 is MNHNY and CDR2 is SVGAGI (reference sequence). V was pared by 6 bases and J by 1 base, with 6 bases of the junction left unmatched. CDR3 coding DNA: TGTGCCAGCAGCCAACAGGGGGCGAGGAACACTGAAGCTTTCTTT. Protein product: CASSQQGARNTEAFF.

The CDR3 region is CASSPGQMNTEAFF. CDR3 coding DNA: TGTGCCAGCAGCCCTGGACAGATGAACACTGAAGCTTTCTTT. This chain links TRBV14 with TRBJ1-1; D is possibly TRBD1 (6 bases). Germline V gives CDR1 SGHDN, CDR2 FVKESK. Trimming stripped 4 bases from V and 0 bases from J, with 9 bases between. The CDR3 extends over 14 amino acids.

The chain carries TRBV7-3 and TRBJ2-1, with 8 bases identical to TRBD1. Trimming cost V 0 bases and J 3 bases; bases outside gene matches: 4. This CDR3 comprises 16 residues. The germline V gene encodes CDR1 SGHTA and CDR2 FQGTGA. The CDR3 region has the DNA TGTGCCAGCAGCTTAACCGGGACAGGATTCTACAATGAGCAGTTCTTC. It codes for CASSLTGTGFYNEQFF.

This clone was found once. This sequence joins TRBV7-2 and TRBJ2-5, with 8 positions matching TRBD1. The CDR3 has 12 residues. CDR1 is SGHTA, CDR2 FQGNSA, per germline. Trimming removed 4 bases from V and 5 bases from J; junction bases left unmatched: 0. The CDR3 region has the DNA TGTGCCAGCAGCTCAGGGGGCGAGACCCAGTACTTC. This translates into CASSSGGETQYF.

This chain connects TRBV10-3 to TRBJ2-7, with D perhaps TRBD2 (7 bases). CDR1 and CDR2 from the germline V gene are ENHRY and SYGVKD. V lost 6 bases to trimming and J lost 2 bases, with 17 bases between them. The CDR3 is 15 amino acids. The CDR3 spells CAIRGGAATTYEQYF. In DNA form, the CDR3 reads TGTGCCATCAGGGGGGGGGCAGCGACGACCTACGAGCAGTACTTC.

V is TRBV28 and J is TRBJ1-2, with D perhaps TRBD1 (6 bases). The CDR3 spans 15 residues. The germline V and J ends were trimmed by 2 bases and 7 bases, with 17 bases remaining between them. Germline loops: CDR1 MDHEN, CDR2 SYDVKM. DNA of the CDR3: TGTGCCAGCAGTTTAGATATCCTGACAGGAGCTGGCTACACCTTC. It translates to CASSLDILTGAGYTF.

The chain combines TRBV5-4 with TRBJ2-3; perhaps TRBD2 as D (6 bases). The CDR3 runs to 16 residues. V was clipped by 0 bases and J by 9 bases, with 20 bases between them. Per germline, CDR1 SGHNT and CDR2 YYREEE (reference sequence). CDR3 loop: CASSLAGVSVLGTQYF. The CDR3 nucleotides are TGTGCCAGCAGCTTGGCGGGGGTCTCCGTTTTGGGGACGCAGTATTTT.

This sequence joins TRBV7-9 and TRBJ1-1, with TRBD1 as a possible D gene (5 bases). Germline V gene sequence: CDR1 SEHNR, CDR2 FQNEAQ (reference sequence). The V end was cut by 4 bases, the J end by 1 base, with 13 bases between. This CDR3 has 15 residues. This CDR3 is CASSSGGRANTEAFF. The CDR3 DNA reads as TGTGCCAGCAGCTCGGGGGGTCGGGCGAACACTGAAGCTTTCTTT.

The chain has TRBV7-9 and TRBJ2-7; TRBD1 is a possible D gene (7 bases). The CDR3 extends over 15 amino acids. The V end was cut by 5 bases, the J end by 2 bases, with 16 bases between. The germline gives CDR1 SEHNR, CDR2 FQNEAQ (reference sequence). This CDR3 reads CASSPRGTATYEQYF. The CDR3 coding sequence is TGTGCCAGCAGCCCCCGCGGGACAGCCACCTACGAGCAGTACTTC.

In DNA, the CDR3 is TGTGCCAGCAGTCAGCAGGGGGAACTTCAGCCCCAGCATTTT. This gives the protein CASSQQGELQPQHF. V gene TRBV2 combines with J gene TRBJ1-5, with 7 bases that match TRBD1. The CDR3 is 14 amino acids. V gave up 5 bases and J gave up 6 bases; unmatched junction bases: 7. Looked up from germline, CDR1 is SNHLY and CDR2 is FYNNEI. The full variable domain, with the rest looked up from reference TRBV2 and TRBJ1-5, is EPEVTQTPSHQVTQMGQEVILRCVPISNHLYFYWYRQILGQKVEFLVSFYNNEISEKSEIFDDQFSVERPDGSNFTLKIRSTKLEDSAMYFCASSQQGELQPQHFGDGTRLSIL.

The chain uses TRBV19 and TRBJ1-3; no firm D call. CDR1 is LNHDA and CDR2 is SQIVND in the germline V gene (reference sequence). The CDR3 is made up of 14 amino acids. V was pared by 3 bases and J by 3 bases, with 9 bases between. The CDR3 DNA reads TGTGCCAGTAGTATCACCACAGTTGGAAACACCATATATTTT. This encodes CASSITTVGNTIYF.

This clone was counted a few times. The V gene is TRBV6-1, the J gene TRBJ2-7; TRBD1 matches at 9 bases. This CDR3 has 12 amino acids. Trimming took 11 bases from V and 3 from J; bases not matched to a gene: 5. Germline V gene lookup returns CDR1 MNHNS and CDR2 SASEGT. CDR3 amino acids: CAAGQGYYEQYF. CDR3 bases: TGTGCCGCGGGACAGGGTTACTACGAGCAGTACTTC.

This sequence joins TRBV5-4 and TRBJ2-7, with TRBD1 identical over 9 bases. The germline V gene has CDR1 SGHNT and CDR2 YYREEE (reference sequence). V lost 2 bases and J lost 6; bases outside the gene matches: 6. This CDR3 has 14 amino acids. CDR3 DNA sequence: TGTGCCAGCAGCTTCTGGGACAGGGCAGGCGAGCAGTACTTC. Translated, it gives CASSFWDRAGEQYF. Full variable domain (outside the CDR3, taken from reference TRBV5-4 and TRBJ2-7): ETGVTQSPTHLIKTRGQQVTLRCSSQSGHNTVSWYQQALGQGPQFIFQYYREEENGRGNFPPRFSGLQFPNYSSELNVNALELDDSALYLCASSFWDRAGEQYFGPGTRLTVT.

CDR3 bases: TGTGCCAGCAGCTACCGCAGGGGGATGACGACGGACACTGAAGCTTTCTTT. Encoded protein: CASSYRRGMTTDTEAFF. The chain links TRBV11-2 to TRBJ1-1; TRBD1 matches 7 bases. Germline lookup yields CDR1 SGHAT and CDR2 FQNNGV. After removal of 4 bases from V and 3 bases from J, the junction contained 14 bases not matched to a gene. The CDR3 consists of 17 residues.

The V call is TRBV30, the J call TRBJ2-2; TRBD1 agrees at 8 bases. Germline loops: CDR1 GTSNPN, CDR2 SVGIG (reference sequence). Trimming took 4 bases from V and 5 from J; bases not matched to a gene: 6. The CDR3 has 14 amino acids. The CDR3 sequence is CAWNLQGGTGELFF. CDR3 DNA: TGTGCCTGGAACCTACAGGGGGGAACCGGGGAGCTGTTTTTT.

V is TRBV4-1 and J is TRBJ2-3; 7 bases are a match to TRBD2. V dropped 3 bases and J dropped 2; count of bases not matched to a gene: 2. Germline values: CDR1 MGHRA, CDR2 YSYEKL. CDR3 size: 14 residues. CDR3 sequence (DNA): TGCGCCAGCAGCCAGGGACTATCCACAGATACGCAGTATTTT. It specifies CASSQGLSTDTQYF.

This clone was seen only a few times. Here the CDR3 reads CASSPPSGARYEQYF. DNA of the CDR3: TGTGCCAGCAGCCCTCCTAGCGGGGCTCGCTACGAGCAGTACTTC. This rearrangement joins TRBV7-2 to TRBJ2-5; 9 bases fit TRBD2. The J call may be mistaken, given a closer DNA end match to TRBJ2-7. CDR3 length: 15 residues. Germline V lookup: CDR1 SGHTA, CDR2 FQGNSA.

This chain uses TRBV11-2 with TRBJ1-1; D not certain. Germline CDR1 is SGHAT and CDR2 is FQNNGV. The CDR3 spans 14 residues. Trimming stripped 1 base from V and 1 base from J, with 7 bases between. The CDR3 DNA sequence: TGTGCCAGCAGCTTAGGGTTGAGGAACACTGAAGCTTTCTTT. Amino acids: CASSLGLRNTEAFF.

This clone was found once. This chain joins TRBV18 and TRBJ2-2; D is perhaps TRBD2 (6 bases). V shed 3 bases and J shed 4 bases, with 9 bases lying between them. From germline, CDR1 is KGHSH and CDR2 LQKENI. The CDR3 is 14 residues long. The CDR3 coding sequence is TGTGCCAGCTCACCGACGGAGGGCACCGGGGAGCTGTTTTTT. This sequence encodes CASSPTEGTGELFF.